This TCR beta chain emerged from a study of blood T cell repertoires in COVID-19. Study at large: The samples span acute and convalescent COVID-19 from the United States, Italy and Spain. The cDNA or gDNA used as material had been derived from T cells, B-cell-depleted T cells, or PBMCs.

Per the study methods: Researchers report that nucleated cell counts were estimated from reference gene primer amplification. The protocol was immunoSEQ multiplex PCR, while the TCRdb copy is restricted to in-frame clones and leaves out a portion. D and trimming were read from the DNA, whereas the V and J calls and clone size are those reported in that table. The top ten clones hold approximately 0.45% of a sample with just under 90,000 clones, more than 70% of them seen once. V was trimmed by 5 bases and J by 1 base, leaving 8 bases between them. The CDR3 is made up of 13 amino acids. CDR1 is SEHNR, CDR2 FQNEAQ, per germline (reference sequence). This clone occurred once.

The sequence came from a man aged 55 to 69 with acute or convalescent COVID-19. The chain uses TRBV7-9 and TRBJ1-1; D is perhaps TRBD1 (5 bases). The sample was peripheral blood. The CDR3 DNA reads as TGTGCCAGCAGCGCCACAGGGAACACTGAAGCTTTCTTT. This gives the protein CASSATGNTEAFF.